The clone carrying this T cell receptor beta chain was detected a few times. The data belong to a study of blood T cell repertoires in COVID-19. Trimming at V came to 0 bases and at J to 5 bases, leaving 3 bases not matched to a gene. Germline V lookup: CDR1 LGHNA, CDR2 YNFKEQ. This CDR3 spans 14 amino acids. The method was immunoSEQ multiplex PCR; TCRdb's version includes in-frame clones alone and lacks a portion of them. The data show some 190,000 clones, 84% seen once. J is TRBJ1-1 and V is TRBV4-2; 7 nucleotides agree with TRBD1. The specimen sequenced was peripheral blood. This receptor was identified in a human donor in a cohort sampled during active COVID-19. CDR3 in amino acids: CASSQESRGTEAFF. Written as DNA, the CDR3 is TGTGCCAGCAGCCAAGAAAGCAGGGGGACTGAAGCTTTCTTT.